Listed here are 11 T cell receptor beta chains from one sample, sequenced in a study of beta chain features in type 1 diabetes (dated by TCRdb to the late 2010s). Libraries came from the immunoSEQ multiplex PCR assay. The entire isolated RNA was reverse transcribed using the High Capacity cDNA Reverse Transcription Kit, and thus expressed TCRB transcripts were sequenced. Not all clones reach the TCRdb copy of this immuneACCESS table, which keeps in-frame sequences only. Checked studies attribute under half of the gap to unresolved V genes and leave the rest unexplained. The sample includes approximately 100,000 clones, with less than 40% observed a single time. The top ten clones comprise 0.06% to 0.075% of the sample. The sequencing input was stem cell memory CD4+ T cells from blood. The meaning of the sample's cell subset or site label: stem cell-like memory CD4+ T cells. Source of these receptors: a woman younger than 35 in good health.

This sequence joins TRBV28 and TRBJ2-2; TRBD1 is a possible D gene (6 bases). The CDR3 runs to 14 residues. V gave up 4 bases and J gave up 6 bases, with 12 bases separating them. In germline, CDR1 is MDHEN, CDR2 SYDVKM. The CDR3 reads CASSSHRVPGELFF. The CDR3 nucleotides are TGTGCCAGCAGTTCGCACAGGGTTCCCGGGGAGCTGTTTTTT.

The V call is TRBV27, the J call TRBJ1-1; D not certain. Per the germline V gene, CDR1 is MNHEY and CDR2 is SMNVEV (reference sequence). Trimming took 8 bases from V and 3 from J, leaving 10 bases between them. The CDR3 extends over 12 amino acids. CDR3 sequence: CASARGDTEAFF. In nucleotides, the CDR3 is TGTGCCAGCGCCCGGGGTGACACTGAAGCTTTCTTT.

V usage is TRBV5-1 and J usage is TRBJ2-3; D is possibly TRBD1 (6 bases). CDR1 SGHRS and CDR2 YFSETQ come from the germline V gene. The germline V and J ends were trimmed by 3 bases and 3 bases, with 11 bases remaining between them. There are 14 residues in the CDR3. The CDR3 spells CASSYGTLTDTQYF. CDR3 sequence (DNA): TGCGCCAGCAGCTACGGGACACTTACAGATACGCAGTATTTT.

The chain carries TRBV20-1 and TRBJ2-7; 8 positions agree with TRBD2. Germline CDR1 DFQATT, CDR2 SNEGSKA (reference sequence). The ends lost 7 bases at V and 7 bases at J; junction bases unmatched: 6. The CDR3 is made up of 11 amino acids. Here the CDR3 reads CSVSGSGEQYF. The CDR3 coding sequence is TGCAGTGTAAGCGGGAGTGGTGAGCAGTACTTC.

This clone appeared a few times. This chain connects TRBV5-1 to TRBJ2-3, with 8 nucleotides matching TRBD2. This CDR3 region has 16 residues. The J segment lost 1 base and the V segment lost 6 bases, leaving 10 bases of the junction unmatched. From germline, CDR1 is SGHRS and CDR2 YFSETQ. This CDR3 reads CASKGLVSRGTDTQYF. The CDR3 DNA reads as TGCGCCAGCAAGGGACTAGTGAGCCGGGGCACAGATACGCAGTATTTT.

The chain combines TRBV9 with TRBJ2-2, with 7 bases lining up with TRBD1. The CDR3 runs 14 residues. J gave up 7 bases and V 1 base, and 4 bases lay outside the gene matches. The V gene's germline CDR1 is SGDLS and CDR2 YYNGEE. CDR3 sequence (DNA): TGTGCCAGCAGCGTAAGAGGGGGCATCGGGGAGCTGTTTTTT. It specifies CASSVRGGIGELFF.

This clone was detected once. V and J are TRBV11-2 and TRBJ2-3; D remains unclear. Trimming took off 4 bases at V and 1 base at J, with 9 bases between the two ends. Germline CDR1 reads SGHAT; CDR2 reads FQNNGV. The CDR3 totals 14 residues. The CDR3 here is CASSSGFRTDTQYF. The CDR3 region has the DNA TGTGCCAGCAGCTCGGGTTTCCGCACAGATACGCAGTATTTT.

This chain links TRBV29-1 with TRBJ1-5; TRBD1 is a possible D gene (6 bases). V was clipped by 7 bases and J by 2 bases, with 15 bases between them. Germline V CDR1 and CDR2: SQVTM, ANQGSEA. The CDR3 consists of 14 residues. CDR3 loop: CSASQGRGNQPQHF. CDR3 bases: TGCAGCGCATCACAGGGTCGGGGCAATCAGCCCCAGCATTTT.

The gene calls are TRBV4-3 and TRBJ2-2, with D possibly matching TRBD2 (5 bases). Germline CDR1 reads LGHNA; CDR2 reads YSLEER. CDR3 length: 15 amino acids. V lost 1 base to trimming and J lost 6 bases, with 12 bases between them. The CDR3 DNA reads as TGCGCCAGCAGCCAAGCTATGTGGGGAGCCGGGGAGCTGTTTTTT. This codes for CASSQAMWGAGELFF.

This clone was found a few times. This sequence joins TRBV5-1 and TRBJ2-1, with a weak D call TRBD2 (5 bases). This CDR3 is 12 amino acids long. CDR1 and CDR2 from the germline V gene are SGHRS and YFSETQ. Trimming removed 3 bases at V and 7 bases at J, with 8 bases between. Written as DNA, the CDR3 is TGCGCCAGCAGCTACCAGCGGAATGAGCAGTTCTTC. This encodes CASSYQRNEQFF.

The chain has TRBV11-2 and TRBJ2-1, with 11 bases aligning to TRBD2. V lost 1 base and J lost 9; bases outside the gene matches: 8. CDR3 length: 16 residues. Germline V gene lookup returns CDR1 SGHAT and CDR2 FQNNGV. The CDR3 DNA follows: TGTGCCAGCAGCTTAGCAATTAGCGGGAGGGGAGGTGAGCAGTTCTTC. As protein: CASSLAISGRGGEQFF.